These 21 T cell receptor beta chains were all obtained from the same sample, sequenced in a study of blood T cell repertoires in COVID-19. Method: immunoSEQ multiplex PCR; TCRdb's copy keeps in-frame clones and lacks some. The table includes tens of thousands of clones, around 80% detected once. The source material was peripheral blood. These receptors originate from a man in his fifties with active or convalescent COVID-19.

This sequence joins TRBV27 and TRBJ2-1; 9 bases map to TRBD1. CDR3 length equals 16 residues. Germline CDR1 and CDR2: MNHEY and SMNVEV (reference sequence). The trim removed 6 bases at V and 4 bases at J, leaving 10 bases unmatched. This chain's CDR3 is CASSPWTGVSYNEQFF. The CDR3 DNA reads TGTGCCAGCAGCCCCTGGACAGGGGTGTCTTACAATGAGCAGTTCTTC.

The CDR3 reads CASSGLQGASDTQYF. The CDR3 DNA sequence: TGTGCCAGCAGCGGATTACAGGGGGCATCAGATACGCAGTATTTT. The chain joins TRBV9 to TRBJ2-3, with 9 nucleotides matching TRBD1. V trimming: 3 bases; J trimming: 4 bases; junction bases outside the gene matches: 6. There are 15 residues in the CDR3. Germline CDR1 is SGDLS and CDR2 is YYNGEE. Full variable domain (rest looked up from reference TRBV9 and TRBJ2-3): DSGVTQTPKHLITATGQRVTLRCSPRSGDLSVYWYQQSLDQGLQFLIQYYNGEERAKGNILERFSAQQFPDLHSELNLSSLELGDSALYFCASSGLQGASDTQYFGPGTRLTVL.

CDR3: CASSLLAGVQETQYF. The DNA for the CDR3 is TGTGCCAGCAGCTTATTAGCGGGGGTCCAAGAGACCCAGTACTTC. The chain recombines TRBV7-2 with TRBJ2-5; TRBD2 matches at 9 bases. Losses at the gene ends were 2 bases for V and 1 base for J; bases not matched to a gene: 2. CDR3 size: 15 residues. Germline CDR1 and CDR2: SGHTA and FQGNSA.

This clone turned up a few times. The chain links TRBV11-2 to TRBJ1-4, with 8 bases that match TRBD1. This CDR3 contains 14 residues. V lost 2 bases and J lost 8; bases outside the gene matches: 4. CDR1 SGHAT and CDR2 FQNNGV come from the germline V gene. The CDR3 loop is CASSLQGAGEKLFF. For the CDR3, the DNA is TGTGCCAGCAGCTTACAGGGGGCAGGGGAAAAACTGTTTTTT.

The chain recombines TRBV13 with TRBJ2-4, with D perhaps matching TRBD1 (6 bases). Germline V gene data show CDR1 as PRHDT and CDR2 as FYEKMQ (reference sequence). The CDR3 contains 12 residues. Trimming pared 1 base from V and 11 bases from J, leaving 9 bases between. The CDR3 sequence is CASSLAGEVQYF. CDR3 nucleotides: TGTGCCAGCAGCTTAGCAGGGGAAGTTCAGTACTTC.

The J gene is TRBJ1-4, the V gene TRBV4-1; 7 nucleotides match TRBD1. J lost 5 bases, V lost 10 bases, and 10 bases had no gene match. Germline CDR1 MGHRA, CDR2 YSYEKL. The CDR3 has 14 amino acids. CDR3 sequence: CANRPTGPNEKLFF. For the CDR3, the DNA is TGCGCCAACAGACCGACAGGGCCCAATGAAAAACTGTTTTTT.

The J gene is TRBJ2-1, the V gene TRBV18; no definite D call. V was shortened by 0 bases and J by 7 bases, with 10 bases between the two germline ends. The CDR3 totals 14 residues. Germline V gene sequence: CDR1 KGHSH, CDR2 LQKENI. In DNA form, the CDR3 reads TGTGCCAGCTCACCACCAGGAGTTATGAATGAGCAGTTCTTC. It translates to CASSPPGVMNEQFF.

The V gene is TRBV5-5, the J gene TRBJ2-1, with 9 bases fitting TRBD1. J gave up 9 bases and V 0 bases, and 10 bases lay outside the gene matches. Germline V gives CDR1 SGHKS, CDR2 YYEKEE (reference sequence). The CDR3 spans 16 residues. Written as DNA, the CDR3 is TGTGCCAGCAGCTTGGAGGGGACAGGGAGGCAGGGTGAGCAGTTCTTC. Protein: CASSLEGTGRQGEQFF. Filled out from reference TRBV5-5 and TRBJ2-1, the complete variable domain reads DAGVTQSPTHLIKTRGQQVTLRCSPISGHKSVSWYQQVLGQGPQFIFQYYEKEERGRGNFPDRFSARQFPNYSSELNVNALLLGDSALYLCASSLEGTGRQGEQFFGPGTRLTVL.

The CDR3, as DNA: TGCGCCAGCAGCTCGGGACTAGCGGGGAGTAGCACAGATACGCAGTATTTT. It yields the protein CASSSGLAGSSTDTQYF. The chain has TRBV5-1 and TRBJ2-3; 13 bases agree with TRBD2. J lost 0 bases, V lost 3 bases, and 4 bases had no gene match. This CDR3 has 17 residues. Looked up from germline, CDR1 is SGHRS and CDR2 is YFSETQ.

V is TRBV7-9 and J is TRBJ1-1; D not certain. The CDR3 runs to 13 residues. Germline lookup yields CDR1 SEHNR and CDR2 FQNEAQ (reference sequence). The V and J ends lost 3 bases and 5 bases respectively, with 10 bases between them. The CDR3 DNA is TGTGCCAGCAGCTTCGAGGGAGCAACTGAAGCTTTCTTT. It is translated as CASSFEGATEAFF.

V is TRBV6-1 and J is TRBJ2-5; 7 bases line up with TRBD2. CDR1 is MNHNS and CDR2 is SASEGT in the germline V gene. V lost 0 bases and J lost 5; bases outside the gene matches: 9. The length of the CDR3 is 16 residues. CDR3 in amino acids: CASSEARGLGGETQYF. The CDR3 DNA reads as TGTGCCAGCAGTGAAGCGAGGGGACTGGGGGGGGAGACCCAGTACTTC.

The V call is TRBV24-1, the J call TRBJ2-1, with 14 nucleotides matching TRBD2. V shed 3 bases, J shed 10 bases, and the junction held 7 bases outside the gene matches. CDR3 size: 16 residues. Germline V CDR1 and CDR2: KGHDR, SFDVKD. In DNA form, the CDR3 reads TGTGCCACCAGTGATCCGACTAGCGGGGGGGCTGAGGAGCAGTTCTTC. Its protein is CATSDPTSGGAEEQFF.

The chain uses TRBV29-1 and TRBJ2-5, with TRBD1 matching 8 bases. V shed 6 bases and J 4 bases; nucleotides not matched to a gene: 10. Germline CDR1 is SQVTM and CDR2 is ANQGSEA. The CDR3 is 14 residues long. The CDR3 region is CSVAPDRGGETQYF. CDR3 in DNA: TGCAGCGTCGCACCCGACAGGGGTGGAGAGACCCAGTACTTC. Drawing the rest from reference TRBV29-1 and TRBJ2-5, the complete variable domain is SAVISQKPSRDICQRGTSLTIQCQVDSQVTMMFWYRQQPGQSLTLIATANQGSEATYESGFVIDKFPISRPNLTFSTLTVSNMSPEDSSIYLCSVAPDRGGETQYFGPGTRLLVL.

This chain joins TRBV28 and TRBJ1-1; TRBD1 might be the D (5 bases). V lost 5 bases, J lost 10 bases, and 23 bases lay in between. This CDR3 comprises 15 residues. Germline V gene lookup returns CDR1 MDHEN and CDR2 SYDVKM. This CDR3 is CASSLLLGLGSVAFF. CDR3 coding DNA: TGTGCCAGCAGTCTATTGCTGGGACTTGGGAGTGTAGCTTTCTTT.

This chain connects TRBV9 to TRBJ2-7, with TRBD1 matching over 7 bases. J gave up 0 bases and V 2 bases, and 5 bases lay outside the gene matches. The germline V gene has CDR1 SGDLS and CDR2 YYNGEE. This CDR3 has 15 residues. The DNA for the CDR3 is TGTGCCAGCAGCGTGGCGACAGGGAACTCCTACGAGCAGTACTTC. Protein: CASSVATGNSYEQYF. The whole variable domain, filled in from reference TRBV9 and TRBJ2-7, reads DSGVTQTPKHLITATGQRVTLRCSPRSGDLSVYWYQQSLDQGLQFLIQYYNGEERAKGNILERFSAQQFPDLHSELNLSSLELGDSALYFCASSVATGNSYEQYFGPGTRLTVT.

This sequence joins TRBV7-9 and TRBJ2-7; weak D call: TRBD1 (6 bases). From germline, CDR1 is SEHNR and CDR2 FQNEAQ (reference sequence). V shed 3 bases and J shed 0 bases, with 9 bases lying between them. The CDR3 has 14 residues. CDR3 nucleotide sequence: TGTGCCAGCAGCTTGGACAGCTTCTCCTACGAGCAGTACTTC. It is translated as CASSLDSFSYEQYF.

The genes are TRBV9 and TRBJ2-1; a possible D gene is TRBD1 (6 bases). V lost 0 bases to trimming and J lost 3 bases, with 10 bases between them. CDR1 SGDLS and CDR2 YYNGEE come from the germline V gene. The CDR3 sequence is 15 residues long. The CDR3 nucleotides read TGTGCCAGCAGCGTAGTGGGGACATACTACAATGAGCAGTTCTTC. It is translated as CASSVVGTYYNEQFF.

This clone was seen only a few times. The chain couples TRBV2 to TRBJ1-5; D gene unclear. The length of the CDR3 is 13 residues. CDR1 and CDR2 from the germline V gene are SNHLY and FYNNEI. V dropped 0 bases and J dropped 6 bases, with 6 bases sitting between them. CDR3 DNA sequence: TGTGCCAGCAGTGAAGCGGAGGGTCAGCCCCAGCATTTT. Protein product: CASSEAEGQPQHF.

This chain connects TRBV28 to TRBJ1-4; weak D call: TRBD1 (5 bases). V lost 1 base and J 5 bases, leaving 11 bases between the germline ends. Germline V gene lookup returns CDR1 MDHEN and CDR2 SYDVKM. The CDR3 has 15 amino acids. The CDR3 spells CASSLSLSGNEKLFF. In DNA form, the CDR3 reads TGTGCCAGCAGTTTATCCTTATCAGGGAATGAAAAACTGTTTTTT.

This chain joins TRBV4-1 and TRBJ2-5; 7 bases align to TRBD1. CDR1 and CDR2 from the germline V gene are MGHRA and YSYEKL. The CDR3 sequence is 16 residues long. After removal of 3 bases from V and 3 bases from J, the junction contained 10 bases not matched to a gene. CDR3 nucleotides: TGCGCCAGCAGCCATGTGACAGGGAGAAGTGAAGAGACCCAGTACTTC. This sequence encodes CASSHVTGRSEETQYF.

CDR3 DNA sequence: TGTGCCAGCAGTTACCGACAGGGGTATGGCTACACCTTC. Translating it yields CASSYRQGYGYTF. The V gene is TRBV6-6, the J gene TRBJ1-2; 8 nucleotides agree with TRBD1. CDR3 size: 13 residues. The germline CDR1 and CDR2 sequences are MNHNY and SVGAGI (reference sequence). J gave up 5 bases and V 2 bases, and 1 base lay outside the gene matches.